These T cell receptor beta chains were read from a single sample in a study of OX40 agonist ivuxolimab in advanced cancers. Libraries were prepared by immunoSEQ multiplex PCR; TCRdb keeps only in-frame clonotypes and omits some of them. The sample contains 65,000 to 90,000 clones, around 89% of which appear only once. The sample was CD4+ or CD8+ T cells sorted from blood, taken in a trial of the OX40 agonist ivuxolimab. The receptors derive from an adult with an advanced solid tumor such as melanoma, head and neck, liver or kidney cancer. CDR3s include the opening cysteine and the closing phenylalanine or tryptophan.

CDR3 length	V gene	J gene	CDR3 protein
16	TRBV9	TRBJ2-5	CASSVGGAGGGETQYF
17	TRBV4-1	TRBJ2-1	CASSLRQGVSSYNEQFF
11	TRBV19	TRBJ2-7	CASTGAYEQYF
17	TRBV7-9	TRBJ2-7	CASSSSRGLAGLYEQYF
12	TRBV10-2	TRBJ2-1	CASSDRVDEQFF
17	TRBV9	TRBJ2-3	CASSVGTSGGLTDTQYF
15	TRBV10-2	TRBJ2-1	CASSASGGFYNEQFF
13	TRBV27	TRBJ2-1	CASSLTGTNEQFF
13	TRBV19	TRBJ1-3	CASAISSGNTIYF
15	TRBV11-2	TRBJ1-5	CASSPAQVCSQPQHF
15	TRBV6-5	TRBJ1-2	CASSYTNRDSYGYTF
13	TRBV4-1	TRBJ2-3	CASSQDRGAPQYF
14	TRBV29-1	TRBJ2-3	CSARYGGRTDTQYF
14	TRBV7-2	TRBJ2-7	CASSLAGAPYEQYF
16	TRBV5-1	TRBJ2-1	CASSLLGQGSYNEQFF
17	TRBV19	TRBJ2-3	CASSIPLRAGGTDTQYF
16	TRBV7-9	TRBJ2-7	CASIEVGNKNFYEQYF
13	TRBV29-1	TRBJ2-7	CSVVGRLTYEQYF
16	TRBV5-8	TRBJ2-3	CASSLAGRGGPDTQYF